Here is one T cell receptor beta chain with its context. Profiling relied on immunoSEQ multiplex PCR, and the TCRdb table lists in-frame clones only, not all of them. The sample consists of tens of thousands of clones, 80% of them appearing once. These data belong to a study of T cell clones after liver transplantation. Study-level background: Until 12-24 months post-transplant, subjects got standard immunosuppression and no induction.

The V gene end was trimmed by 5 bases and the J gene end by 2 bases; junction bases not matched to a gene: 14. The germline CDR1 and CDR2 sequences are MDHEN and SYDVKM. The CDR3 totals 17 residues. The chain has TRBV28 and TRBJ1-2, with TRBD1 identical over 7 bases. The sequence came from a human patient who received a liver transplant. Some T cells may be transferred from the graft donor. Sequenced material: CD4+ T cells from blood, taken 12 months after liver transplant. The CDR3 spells CASSDPRGLTPNYGYTF. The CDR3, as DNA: TGTGCCAGCAGTGACCCAAGGGGGCTAACGCCCAACTATGGCTACACCTTC.